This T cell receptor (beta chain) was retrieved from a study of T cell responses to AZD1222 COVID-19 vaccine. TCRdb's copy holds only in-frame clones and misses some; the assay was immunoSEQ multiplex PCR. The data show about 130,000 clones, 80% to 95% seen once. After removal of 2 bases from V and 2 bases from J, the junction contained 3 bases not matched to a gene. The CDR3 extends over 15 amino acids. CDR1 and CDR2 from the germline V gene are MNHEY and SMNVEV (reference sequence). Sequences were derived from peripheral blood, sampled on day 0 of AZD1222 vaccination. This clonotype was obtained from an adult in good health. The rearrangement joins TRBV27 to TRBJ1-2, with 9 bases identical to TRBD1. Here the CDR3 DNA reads TGTGCCAGCAGTTTAATGGGGACAGGGAACTATGGCTACACCTTC. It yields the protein CASSLMGTGNYGYTF.